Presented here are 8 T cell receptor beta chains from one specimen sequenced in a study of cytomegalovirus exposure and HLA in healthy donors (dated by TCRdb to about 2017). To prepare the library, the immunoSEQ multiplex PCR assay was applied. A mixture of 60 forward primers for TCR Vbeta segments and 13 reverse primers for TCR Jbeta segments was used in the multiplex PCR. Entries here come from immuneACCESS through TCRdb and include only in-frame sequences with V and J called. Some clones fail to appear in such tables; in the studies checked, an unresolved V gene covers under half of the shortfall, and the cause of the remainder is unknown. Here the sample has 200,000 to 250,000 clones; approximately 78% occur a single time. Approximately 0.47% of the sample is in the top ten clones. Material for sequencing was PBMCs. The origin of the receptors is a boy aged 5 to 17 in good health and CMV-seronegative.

The CDR3 DNA is TGTGCCAGCAGCCCTCACGGGGGAGATGAAGCTTTCTTT. This translates into CASSPHGGDEAFF. The genes are TRBV9 and TRBJ1-1; D is perhaps TRBD1 (5 bases). CDR1 and CDR2 from the germline V gene are SGDLS and YYNGEE. Between the trimmed V and J ends, which lost 4 bases and 7 bases, there was a span of 14 bases. This CDR3 region has 13 residues.

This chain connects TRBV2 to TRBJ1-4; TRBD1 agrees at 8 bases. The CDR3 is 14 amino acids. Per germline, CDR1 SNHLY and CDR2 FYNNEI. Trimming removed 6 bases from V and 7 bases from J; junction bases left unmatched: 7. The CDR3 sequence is CASSRRQGSEKLFF. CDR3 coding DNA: TGTGCCAGCAGCCGCCGACAGGGGAGTGAAAAACTGTTTTTT.

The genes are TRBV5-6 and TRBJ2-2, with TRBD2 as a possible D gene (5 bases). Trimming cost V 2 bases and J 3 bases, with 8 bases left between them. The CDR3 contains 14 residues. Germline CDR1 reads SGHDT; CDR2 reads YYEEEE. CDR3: CASSFGMYTGELFF. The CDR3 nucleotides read TGTGCCAGCAGCTTCGGGATGTACACCGGGGAGCTGTTTTTT.

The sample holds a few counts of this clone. The CDR3 coding sequence is TGTGCCAGCAGCCCGGGACAGGTGTTTAACTATGGCTACACCTTC. Protein: CASSPGQVFNYGYTF. The rearrangement uses TRBV5-4 and TRBJ1-2; 8 nucleotides align to TRBD1. The CDR3 runs 15 residues. The junction had 6 bases not matched to a gene; V was cut back by 4 bases and J by 1 base. The germline CDR1 and CDR2 sequences are SGHNT and YYREEE (reference sequence). Full variable domain (rest looked up from reference TRBV5-4 and TRBJ1-2): ETGVTQSPTHLIKTRGQQVTLRCSSQSGHNTVSWYQQALGQGPQFIFQYYREEENGRGNFPPRFSGLQFPNYSSELNVNALELDDSALYLCASSPGQVFNYGYTFGSGTRLTVV.

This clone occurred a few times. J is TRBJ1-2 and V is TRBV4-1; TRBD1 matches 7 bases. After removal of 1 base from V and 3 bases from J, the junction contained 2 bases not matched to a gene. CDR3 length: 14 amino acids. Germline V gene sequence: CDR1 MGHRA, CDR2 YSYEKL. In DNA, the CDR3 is TGCGCCAGCAGCCAAGCCGGGACAGACTATGGCTACACCTTC. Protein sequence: CASSQAGTDYGYTF.

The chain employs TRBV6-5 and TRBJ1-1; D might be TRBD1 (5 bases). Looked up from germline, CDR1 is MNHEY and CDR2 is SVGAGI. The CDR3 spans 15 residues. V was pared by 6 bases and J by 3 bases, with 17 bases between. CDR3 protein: CASSRTGGYDTEAFF. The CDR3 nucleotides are TGTGCCAGCAGCCGCACAGGAGGGTATGACACTGAAGCTTTCTTT.

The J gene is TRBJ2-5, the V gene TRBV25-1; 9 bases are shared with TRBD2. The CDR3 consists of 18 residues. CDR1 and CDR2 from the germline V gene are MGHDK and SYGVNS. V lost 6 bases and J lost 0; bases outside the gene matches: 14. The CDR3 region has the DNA TGTGCCAGCAGCCCCCCTCCCAGGCGGGGGGGAAACCAAGAGACCCAGTACTTC. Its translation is CASSPPPRRGGNQETQYF.

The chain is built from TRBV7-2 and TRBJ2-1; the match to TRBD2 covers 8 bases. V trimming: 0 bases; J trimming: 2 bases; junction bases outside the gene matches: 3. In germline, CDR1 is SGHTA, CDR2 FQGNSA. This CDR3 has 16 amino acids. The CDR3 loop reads CASSLAAGAAYNEQFF. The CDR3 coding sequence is TGTGCCAGCAGCTTAGCAGCGGGAGCAGCCTACAATGAGCAGTTCTTC. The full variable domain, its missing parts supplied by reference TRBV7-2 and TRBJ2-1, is GAGVSQSPSNKVTEKGKDVELRCDPISGHTALYWYRQSLGQGLEFLIYFQGNSAPDKSGLPSDRFSAERTGGSVSTLTIQRTQQEDSAVYLCASSLAAGAAYNEQFFGPGTRLTVL.